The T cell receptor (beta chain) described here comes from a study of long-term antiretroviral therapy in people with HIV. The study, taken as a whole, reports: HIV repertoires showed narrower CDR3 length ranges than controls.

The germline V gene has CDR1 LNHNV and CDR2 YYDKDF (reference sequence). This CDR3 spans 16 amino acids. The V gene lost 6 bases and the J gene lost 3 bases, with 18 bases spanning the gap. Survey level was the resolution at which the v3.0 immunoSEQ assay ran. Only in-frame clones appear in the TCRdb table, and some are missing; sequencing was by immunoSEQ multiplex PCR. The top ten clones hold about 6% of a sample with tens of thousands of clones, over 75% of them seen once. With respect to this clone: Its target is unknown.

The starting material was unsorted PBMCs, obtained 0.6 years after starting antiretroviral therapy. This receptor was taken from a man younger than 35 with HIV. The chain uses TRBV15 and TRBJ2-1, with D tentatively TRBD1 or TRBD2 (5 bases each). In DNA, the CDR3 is TGTGCCACCAGTCCTCCCGGGACCCCAATCTACAATGAGCAGTTCTTC. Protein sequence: CATSPPGTPIYNEQFF.